What follows is one TCR beta chain and its context. Its antigen is not identified. The sample belongs to a study of T cells in Graves' hyperthyroidism and ophthalmopathy. Amplification of TCR beta CDR3 regions used RNA as the template. TCR CDR3 underwent first-round RT-PCR with the HTBI primer set. TCRdb itself ran the multiplex PCR reads through MiXCR, one entry per CDR3 protein. The sample shows under 400,000 distinct CDR3 sequences, about 13% of them seen only once. Study-wide results and limits: Also found in blood were most expanded thyroid clonotypes above 0.001.

The patients, who ranged from 18 to 65 in age, presented with newly diagnosed hyperthyroidism lasting under 2 months. J gave up 5 bases and V 0 bases, and 6 bases lay outside the gene matches. Germline lookup yields CDR1 LGHNA and CDR2 YSLEER. The CDR3 totals 16 residues. The TCR was taken from a woman between 18 and 29 years old with Graves' hyperthyroidism. The chain uses TRBV4-3 and TRBJ2-3; 9 bases map to TRBD2. Source material: blood. CDR3 residues: CASSQDHSGSGDTQYF. The CDR3 DNA follows: TGCGCCAGCAGCCAAGATCATAGCGGGAGCGGAGATACGCAGTATTTT.